The rows below give T cell receptor beta chains drawn from one sample of a study of T cell responses to AZD1222 COVID-19 vaccine. Some clones are missing from TCRdb's copy, which holds only in-frame ones; the method was immunoSEQ multiplex PCR. The repertoire includes 150,000 to 200,000 clones, 85% to 95% of them detected once, and 1.3% sits in the top ten. The material was peripheral blood, obtained on day 0 of AZD1222 vaccination. Receptor source: an adult in good health. Each CDR3 is given with its conserved first and last residue. The D gene is left open where the match is weak. Clone size is stated in some rows and not others, as once, few, many or a class when expanded.

d_call clone_size j_call v_call cdr3_nt cdr3_aa
. . TRBJ1-5 TRBV28 TGTGCCAGCAGTTTAGAGGTGGGATTGGGGCGGCAGCCCCAGCATTTT CASSLEVGLGRQPQHF
TRBD1 . TRBJ1-1 TRBV2 TGTGCCAGCAGTGAGACAGGGTTCCTCGACACTGAAGCTTTCTTT CASSETGFLDTEAFF
. . TRBJ2-2 TRBV19 TGTGCCAGTAGTCCAGTAGGAGCCGGGGAGCTGTTTTTT CASSPVGAGELFF
TRBD1 . TRBJ1-2 TRBV7-2 TGTGCCAGCACCCTTCGGGACAGGGGGGGCTATGGCTACACCTTC CASTLRDRGGYGYTF
TRBD2 . TRBJ2-7 TRBV5-1 TGCGCCAGCAGCTTGGGGAGACTAGCGGGGGGCTCCTACGAGCAGTACTTC CASSLGRLAGGSYEQYF
. few TRBJ1-4 TRBV29-1 TGCAGCGCTATCGTTTTTACAGGAGGCGAAAAACTGTTTTTT CSAIVFTGGEKLFF
. . TRBJ1-6 TRBV5-1 TGCGCCAGCAGCGCCGGTCCATCACAGAGCTATAATTCACCCCTCCACTTT CASSAGPSQSYNSPLHF
. few TRBJ1-1 TRBV14 TGTGCCAGCAGCAACCTTCAGGTAGGGAATACTGAAGCTTTCTTT CASSNLQVGNTEAFF
. . TRBJ1-3 TRBV30 TGTGCCTGTACCTCTGGAAACACCATATATTTT CACTSGNTIYF
. . TRBJ2-7 TRBV28 TGTGCCAGCAGTTTAGGGGGGTTGGCGGGCTACGAGCAGTACTTC CASSLGGLAGYEQYF
. once TRBJ1-1 TRBV27 TGTGCCAGCAAAGGAGGCACCGTAGGGAACACTGAAGCTTTCTTT CASKGGTVGNTEAFF
. . TRBJ1-1 TRBV3-1/TRBV3-2 TGTGCCAGCAGCCAGGGGGGGCACACTGAAGCTTTCTTT CASSQGGHTEAFF
. . TRBJ2-6 TRBV7-6 TGTGCCAGCAGCTTAGCGGACAGACGCTCTGGGGCCAACGTCCTGACTTTC CASSLADRRSGANVLTF
. . TRBJ1-4 TRBV18 TGTGCCAGCTCACCACGGGACGGGTCTAGTGAAAAACTGTTTTTT CASSPRDGSSEKLFF
. . TRBJ1-1 TRBV18 TGTGCCAGCGGGGAAGGAATGAACACTGAAGCTTTCTTT CASGEGMNTEAFF
TRBD1 . TRBJ1-2 TRBV4-2 TGTGCCAGCAGCCAAGCCGGCCAGGGGGTTTTTGGCTACACCTTC CASSQAGQGVFGYTF
. . TRBJ2-7 TRBV30 TGTGCCTGGAGCGGAGACCGGGGGGAGCAGTACTTC CAWSGDRGEQYF
. once TRBJ2-7 TRBV20-1 TGCAGTGCCGATGGAATGGGCGAGCAGTACTTC CSADGMGEQYF
. . TRBJ2-7 TRBV6-2/TRBV6-3 TGTGCCAGCAGTTACCTGGTCGGGTACGAGCAGTACTTC CASSYLVGYEQYF
. . TRBJ2-6 TRBV18 TGTGCCAGCTCACCCGAGCGTTCTGGGGCCAACGTCCTGACTTTC CASSPERSGANVLTF
. . TRBJ1-5 TRBV28 TGTGCCAGCAGTTTGATGGCAGGGGTTGGCCAGCCCCAGCATTTT CASSLMAGVGQPQHF
. . TRBJ1-5 TRBV6-1 TGTGCCAGCAGTGTTACAGTGGGTCCAAACAATCAGCCCCAGCATTTT CASSVTVGPNNQPQHF
TRBD1 . TRBJ1-5 TRBV18 TGTGCCAGCTCACCACCGGACAGGGGAATCAATCAGCCCCAGCATTTT CASSPPDRGINQPQHF
. . TRBJ1-2 TRBV9 TGTGCCAGCAGCGCCCAAACCACAGGGAACTATGGCTACACCTTC CASSAQTTGNYGYTF
TRBD1 once TRBJ1-2 TRBV29-1 TGCAGCGTTGAAGGGGGGACAGGGCTTAGCGGCTACACCTTC CSVEGGTGLSGYTF
. . TRBJ2-1 TRBV12-3/TRBV12-4 TGTGCCAGCAGTCTCCGGGGCGATGAGCAGTTCTTC CASSLRGDEQFF
TRBD1 . TRBJ1-2 TRBV7-2 TGTGCCAGCAGCTCACAGACGGACAGGGGGAACTATGGCTACACCTTC CASSSQTDRGNYGYTF
TRBD2 . TRBJ2-5 TRBV28 TGTGCCAGCAACCAAGCCGGGGGGGAGACCCAGTACTTC CASNQAGGETQYF
TRBD2 . TRBJ2-1 TRBV28 TGTGCCAGCCGGTCGTTAGCGGGAGGGCGCGTTCGCGGTGAGCAGTTCTTC CASRSLAGGRVRGEQFF
. . TRBJ2-5 TRBV12-3/TRBV12-4 TGTGCCAGCAGAGGTATCCAAGAGACCCAGTACTTC CASRGIQETQYF
. . TRBJ2-5 TRBV5-5 TGTGCCAGCAGCTTGGAGGACGGTCAAGAGACCCAGTACTTC CASSLEDGQETQYF
. . TRBJ1-5 TRBV14 TGTGCCAGCAGCCAAGTTGAGTCCCAGCATTTT CASSQVESQHF
. . TRBJ1-1 TRBV28 TGTGCCAGCAGTTTATGGGGAGGAGGGAACACTGAAGCTTTCTTT CASSLWGGGNTEAFF
. . TRBJ1-1 TRBV4-1 TGCGCCAGCAGCCATGTGGGACCCCTGAACACTGAAGCTTTCTTT CASSHVGPLNTEAFF
TRBD1 once TRBJ1-2 TRBV7-2 TGTGCCAGCAGCTTAGATGCAGGGGGCCTCAATGGCTACACCTTC CASSLDAGGLNGYTF
. . TRBJ1-1 TRBV25-1 TGTGCCAGCAAATATGGGACGTTGAACACTGAAGCTTTCTTT CASKYGTLNTEAFF
. . TRBJ1-5 TRBV2 TGTGCCAGCAGTGGAGGGTACAGGAGCAATCAGCCCCAGCATTTT CASSGGYRSNQPQHF
. . TRBJ1-6 TRBV7-9 TGTGCCAGCAGCTTATCCCTCGGGGGGAGGACCTATAATTCACCCCTCCACTTT CASSLSLGGRTYNSPLHF
TRBD1 . TRBJ1-2 TRBV18 TGTGCCAGCTCACCCCCGACAGGGAACTATGGCTACACCTTC CASSPPTGNYGYTF
. . TRBJ2-7 TRBV2 TGTGCCAGCAGATCGAATGACCCGTCAGGGCAGTACTTC CASRSNDPSGQYF
TRBD1 many TRBJ2-2 TRBV6-4 TGTGCCAGCAGAGGACAGGGTTCGACCGGGGAGCTGTTTTTT CASRGQGSTGELFF
. . TRBJ1-1 TRBV2 TGTGCCAGCAGTGTTTTGGGGGCAAACACTGAAGCTTTCTTT CASSVLGANTEAFF
TRBD2 . TRBJ2-1 TRBV24-1 TGTGCCACCAGTGATGGGACTAGCGGCAATGAGCAGTTCTTC CATSDGTSGNEQFF
. once TRBJ1-5 TRBV19 TGTGCCAGTAGTAGGCGGACGCCCGCGGGTGAACCCCAGCATTTT CASSRRTPAGEPQHF
TRBD1 . TRBJ1-5 TRBV30 TGTGCCTGGAGGGAACAGGGGCGAAGAAATCAGCCCCAGCATTTT CAWREQGRRNQPQHF
. . TRBJ1-4 TRBV27 TGTGCCAGCAGGCTCGGCAGGTGGGGGGCCCCAACTAATGAAAAACTGTTTTTT CASRLGRWGAPTNEKLFF
TRBD1 . TRBJ1-3 TRBV7-2 TGTGCCAGCAGCTTAGTTCCAGGGGGCTCTGGAAACACCATATATTTT CASSLVPGGSGNTIYF
. . TRBJ1-2 TRBV11-2 TGTGCCAGCAGCCCTGAAGGGTGGGCTAACTATGGCTACACCTTC CASSPEGWANYGYTF
TRBD1 once TRBJ1-6 TRBV2 TGTGCCAGCAGTGAAGCCTACGGACAGGAGAATTCACCCCTCCACTTT CASSEAYGQENSPLHF
TRBD1 . TRBJ1-4 TRBV5-4 TGTGCCAGCAGCTTGGGGTCGGGCAGGGACAGGGAAAAACTGTTTTTT CASSLGSGRDREKLFF
. . TRBJ2-1 TRBV7-9 TGTGCCAGCAGCTCCGCTACAGTCGCAACTGGCAATGAGCAGTTCTTC CASSSATVATGNEQFF
TRBD2 . TRBJ2-1 TRBV10-3 TGTGCCATCAGTGAAGGGGTAGCGGGACGTGGTAATGAGCAGTTCTTC CAISEGVAGRGNEQFF
. . TRBJ1-2 TRBV27 TGTGCCAGCAGTTTAGGCCAGGGGAACTATGGCTACACCTTC CASSLGQGNYGYTF
. . TRBJ1-1 TRBV19 TGTGCCAGTAGTAAGGCGCATCAGAACACTGAAGCTTTCTTT CASSKAHQNTEAFF